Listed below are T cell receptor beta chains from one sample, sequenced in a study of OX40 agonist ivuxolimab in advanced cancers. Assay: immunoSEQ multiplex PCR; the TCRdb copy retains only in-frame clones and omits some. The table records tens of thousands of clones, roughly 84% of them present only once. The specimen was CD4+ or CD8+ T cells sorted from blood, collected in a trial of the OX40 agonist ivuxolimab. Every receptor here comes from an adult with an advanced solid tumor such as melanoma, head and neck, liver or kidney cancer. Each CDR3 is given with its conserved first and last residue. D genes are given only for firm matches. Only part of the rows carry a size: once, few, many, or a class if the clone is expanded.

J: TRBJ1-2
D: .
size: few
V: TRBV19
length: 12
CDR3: CASSPGAYGYTF
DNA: TGTGCCAGTAGTCCAGGGGCCTATGGCTACACCTTC

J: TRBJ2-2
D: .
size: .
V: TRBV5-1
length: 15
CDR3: CASSFELLNTGELFF
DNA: TGCGCCAGCAGCTTCGAGCTCTTGAACACCGGGGAGCTGTTTTTT

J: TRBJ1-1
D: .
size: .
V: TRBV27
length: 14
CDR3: CASRKKGGNTEAFF
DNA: TGTGCCAGCAGAAAGAAGGGAGGGAACACTGAAGCTTTCTTT

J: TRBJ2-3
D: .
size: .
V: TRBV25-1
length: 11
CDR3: CASRGIDTQYF
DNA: TGTGCCAGCAGGGGCATAGATACGCAGTATTTT

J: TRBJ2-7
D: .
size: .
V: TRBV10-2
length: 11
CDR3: CASSDRGEQYF
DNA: TGCGCCAGCAGTGACCGGGGCGAGCAGTACTTC

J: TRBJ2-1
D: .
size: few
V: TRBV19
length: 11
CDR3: CASKGRYQQFF
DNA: TGTGCCAGTAAGGGAAGGTATCAGCAGTTCTTC

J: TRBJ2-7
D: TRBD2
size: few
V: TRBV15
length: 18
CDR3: CATSRGGGRSGTTYEQYF
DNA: TGTGCCACCAGCAGAGGAGGTGGGAGGAGCGGGACCACCTACGAGCAGTACTTC

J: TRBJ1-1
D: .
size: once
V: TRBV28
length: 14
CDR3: CASSTGTQNTEAFF
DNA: TGTGCCAGCAGTACCGGGACCCAGAACACTGAAGCTTTCTTT

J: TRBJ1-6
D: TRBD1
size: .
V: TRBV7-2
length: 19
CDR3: CASSLGMAGGASYNSPLHF
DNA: TGTGCCAGCAGCTTAGGAATGGCAGGGGGCGCCTCCTATAATTCACCCCTCCACTTT

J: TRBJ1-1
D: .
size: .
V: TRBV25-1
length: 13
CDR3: CASSLGARAEAFF
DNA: TGTGCCAGCAGTTTGGGGGCACGCGCTGAAGCTTTCTTT

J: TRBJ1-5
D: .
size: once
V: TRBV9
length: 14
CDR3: CASSEGPTPQPQHF
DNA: TGTGCCAGCAGCGAAGGACCTACACCCCAGCCCCAGCATTTT

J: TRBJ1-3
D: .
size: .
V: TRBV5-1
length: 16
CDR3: CASSLGPSVSGNTIYF
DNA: TGCGCCAGCAGCTTGGGTCCCTCGGTCTCTGGAAACACCATATATTTT

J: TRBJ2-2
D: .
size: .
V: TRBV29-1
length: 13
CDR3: CSVKGGGTGELFF
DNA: TGCAGCGTCAAGGGTGGGGGGACCGGGGAGCTGTTTTTT

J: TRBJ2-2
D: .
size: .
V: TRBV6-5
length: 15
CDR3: CASTFGQPNTGELFF
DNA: TGTGCCAGCACTTTCGGACAGCCAAACACCGGGGAGCTGTTTTTT

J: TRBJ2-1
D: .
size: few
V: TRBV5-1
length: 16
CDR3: CASSFVWGEGHNEQFF
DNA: TGCGCCAGCAGTTTCGTATGGGGGGAAGGACACAATGAGCAGTTCTTC

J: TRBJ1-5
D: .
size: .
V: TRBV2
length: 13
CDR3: CASSVEVRQPQHF
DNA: TGTGCCAGCAGTGTTGAGGTCCGGCAGCCCCAGCATTTT

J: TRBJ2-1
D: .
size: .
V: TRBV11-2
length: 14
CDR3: CASSLGLVSYEQFF
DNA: TGTGCCAGCAGCTTAGGACTAGTGAGCTACGAGCAGTTCTTC

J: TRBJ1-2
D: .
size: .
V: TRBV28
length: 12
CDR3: CASRIWGYGYTF
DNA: TGTGCCAGCAGAATTTGGGGCTATGGCTACACCTTC

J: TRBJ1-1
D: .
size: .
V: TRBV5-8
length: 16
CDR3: CASSLDLGTVNTEAFF
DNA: TGTGCCAGCAGCTTGGACCTCGGGACGGTGAACACTGAAGCTTTCTTT

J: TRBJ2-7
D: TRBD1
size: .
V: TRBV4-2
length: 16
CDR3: CASSQAAQGYSYEQYF
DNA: TGTGCCAGCAGCCAAGCAGCACAGGGGTACTCCTACGAGCAGTACTTC

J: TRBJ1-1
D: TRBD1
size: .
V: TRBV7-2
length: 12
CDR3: CASSQSRGKAFF
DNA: TGTGCCAGCAGCCAGTCCAGGGGGAAAGCTTTCTTT

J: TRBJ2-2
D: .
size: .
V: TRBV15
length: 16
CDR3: CATSRAQGANTGELFF
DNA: TGTGCCACCAGCAGGGCCCAGGGCGCGAACACCGGGGAGCTGTTTTTT

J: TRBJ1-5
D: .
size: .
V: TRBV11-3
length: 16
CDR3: CVMKGQGFYLNQPQHF
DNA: TGTGTCATGAAGGGTCAGGGATTTTACCTTAATCAGCCCCAGCATTTT

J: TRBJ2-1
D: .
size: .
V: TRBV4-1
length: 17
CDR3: CASSQVPGPPSYNEQFF
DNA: TGCGCCAGCAGCCAAGTTCCCGGACCCCCTTCCTACAATGAGCAGTTCTTC

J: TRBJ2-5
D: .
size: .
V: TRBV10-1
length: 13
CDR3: CASRPAGGETQYF
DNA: TGCGCCAGCAGGCCCGCGGGTGGAGAGACCCAGTACTTC

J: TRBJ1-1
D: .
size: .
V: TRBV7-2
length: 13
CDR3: CASSFAVKPGAFF
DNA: TGTGCCAGCAGCTTTGCGGTAAAACCGGGGGCTTTCTTT

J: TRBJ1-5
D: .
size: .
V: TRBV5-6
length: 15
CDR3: CASSLWVNQAQPQHF
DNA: TGTGCCAGCAGCTTGTGGGTCAATCAAGCTCAGCCCCAGCATTTT

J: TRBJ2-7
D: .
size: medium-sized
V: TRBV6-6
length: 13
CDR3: CASSLGTQHEQYF
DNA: TGTGCCAGCAGTTTAGGGACTCAACACGAGCAGTACTTC

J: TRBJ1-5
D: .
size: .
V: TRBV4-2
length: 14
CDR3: CASSQDIQDQPQHF
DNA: TGTGCCAGCAGCCAAGATATACAGGATCAGCCCCAGCATTTT

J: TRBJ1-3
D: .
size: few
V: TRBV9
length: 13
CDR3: CASSMDTGDTIYF
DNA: TGTGCCAGCAGCATGGACACAGGAGACACCATATATTTT

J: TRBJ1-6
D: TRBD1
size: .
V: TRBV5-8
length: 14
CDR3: CASSTGTANSPLHF
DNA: TGTGCCAGCAGCACCGGGACAGCTAATTCACCCCTCCACTTT

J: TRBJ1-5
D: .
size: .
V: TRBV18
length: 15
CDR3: CASSTSQGTNQPQHF
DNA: TGTGCCAGCTCAACATCGCAGGGGACAAATCAGCCCCAGCATTTT

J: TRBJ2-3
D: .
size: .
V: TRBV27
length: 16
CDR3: CASSLSGQAETDTQYF
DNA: TGTGCCAGCAGTTTATCCGGGCAGGCGGAAACAGATACGCAGTATTTT

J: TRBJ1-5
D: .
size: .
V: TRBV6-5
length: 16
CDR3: CASSYTPRGASQPQHF
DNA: TGTGCCAGCAGTTACACCCCCCGGGGGGCGAGTCAGCCCCAGCATTTT

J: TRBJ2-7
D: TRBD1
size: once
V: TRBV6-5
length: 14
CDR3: CASSPNLQGREQYF
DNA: TGTGCCAGCAGTCCAAATTTACAGGGGCGCGAGCAGTACTTC

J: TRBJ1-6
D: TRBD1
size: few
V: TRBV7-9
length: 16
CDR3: CASSFYGQGDNSPLHF
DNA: TGTGCCAGCAGCTTCTATGGACAGGGAGATAATTCACCCCTCCACTTT

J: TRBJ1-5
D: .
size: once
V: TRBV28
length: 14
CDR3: CASSLTKRNQPQHF
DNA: TGTGCCAGCAGTTTAACCAAGCGCAATCAGCCCCAGCATTTT

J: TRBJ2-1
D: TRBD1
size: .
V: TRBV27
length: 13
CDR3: CASRPTGKNEQFF
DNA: TGTGCCAGCCGACCGACAGGGAAAAATGAGCAGTTCTTC

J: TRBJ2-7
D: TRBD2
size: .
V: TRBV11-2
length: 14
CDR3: CASSLVLAGYEQYF
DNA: TGTGCCAGCAGCTTAGTACTAGCGGGGTACGAGCAGTACTTC

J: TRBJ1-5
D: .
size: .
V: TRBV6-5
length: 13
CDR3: CASRSRENQPQHF
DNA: TGTGCCAGCAGATCCAGGGAGAATCAGCCCCAGCATTTT

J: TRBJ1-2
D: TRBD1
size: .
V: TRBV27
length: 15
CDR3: CASSLKGGQNYGYTF
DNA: TGTGCCAGCAGTTTGAAAGGGGGACAGAACTATGGCTACACCTTC

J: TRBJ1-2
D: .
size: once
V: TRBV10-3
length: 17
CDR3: CAISDDRGGGSNYGYTF
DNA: TGTGCCATCAGTGACGACAGAGGCGGAGGGTCTAACTATGGCTACACCTTC

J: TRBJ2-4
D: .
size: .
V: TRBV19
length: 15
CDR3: CASSGRRVAGNIQYF
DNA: TGTGCCAGTAGTGGGAGGAGGGTAGCCGGTAACATTCAGTACTTC

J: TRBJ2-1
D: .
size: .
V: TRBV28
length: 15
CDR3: CASSPPDGSFNEQFF
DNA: TGTGCCAGCAGTCCTCCGGACGGAAGTTTCAATGAGCAGTTCTTC

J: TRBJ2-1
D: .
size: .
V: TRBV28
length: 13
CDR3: CASRLLTYNEQFF
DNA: TGTGCCAGCAGACTCCTCACCTACAATGAGCAGTTCTTC

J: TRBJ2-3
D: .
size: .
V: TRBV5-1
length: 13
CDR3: CASRGTGTDTQYF
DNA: TGCGCCAGCCGGGGGACCGGCACAGATACGCAGTATTTT

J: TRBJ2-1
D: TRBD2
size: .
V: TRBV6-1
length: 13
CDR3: CASMGTTPRKQFF
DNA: TGTGCCAGCATGGGGACTACCCCGCGGAAGCAGTTCTTC

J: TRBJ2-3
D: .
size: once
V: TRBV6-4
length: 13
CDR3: CASSEGGADTQYF
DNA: TGTGCCAGCAGTGAAGGAGGAGCAGATACGCAGTATTTT

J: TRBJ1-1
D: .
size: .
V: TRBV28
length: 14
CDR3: CASSLSPGVTEAFF
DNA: TGTGCCAGCAGTTTAAGTCCAGGGGTCACTGAAGCTTTCTTT

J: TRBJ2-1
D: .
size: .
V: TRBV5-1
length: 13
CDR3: CASSLKPGHGQFF
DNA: TGCGCCAGCAGCTTGAAACCGGGACACGGACAGTTCTTC

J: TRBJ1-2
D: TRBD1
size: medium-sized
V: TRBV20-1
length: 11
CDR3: CIQGENYGYTF
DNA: TGCATTCAGGGGGAAAACTATGGCTACACCTTC

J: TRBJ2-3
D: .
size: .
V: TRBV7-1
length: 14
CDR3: CASSHTGFTDTQYF
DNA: TGTGCCAGCAGCCATACAGGGTTCACAGATACGCAGTATTTT

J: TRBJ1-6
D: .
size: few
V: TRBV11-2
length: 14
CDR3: CASSLEGKVSPLHF
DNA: TGTGCCAGCAGCTTAGAAGGGAAAGTTTCCCCCCTCCACTTT